Below are 10 T cell receptor beta chains sequenced from a single sample in a study of T-cell reconstitution after alpha-beta-depleted transplantation in children. Unique molecular identifiers tagged the TCRbeta library. MiXCR was run by TCRdb on the PCR reads, yielding one entry per CDR3 protein. This sample yields over 150,000 distinct CDR3 sequences, of which approximately 7% are seen a single time; 4.5% to 6.5% belongs to the top ten. The sequenced sample was PBMCs, obtained before TCRalphabeta/CD19-depleted stem cell transplant. Receptor source: a boy aged 2-9 years with acute lymphoblastic leukemia, due to receive a stem cell transplant.

This clonotype has at least ten counts. This chain links TRBV5-1 with TRBJ1-2, with D tentatively TRBD1 (6 bases). V shed 6 bases and J shed 1 base, with 13 bases lying between them. Germline loops: CDR1 SGHRS, CDR2 YFSETQ. The CDR3 is 14 amino acids. The CDR3 DNA is TGCGCCAGCACCACGACAGGAGATAACTATGGCTACACCTTC. Translation gives CASTTTGDNYGYTF.

This clonotype has ten or more counts. The chain carries TRBV20-1 and TRBJ1-1; 7 positions match TRBD1. Germline loops: CDR1 DFQATT, CDR2 SNEGSKA (reference sequence). The CDR3 spans 11 residues. With V trimmed by 8 bases and J by 5 bases, 5 bases remained unmatched. In nucleotides, the CDR3 is TGCAGTCGAGGGGGCGCGACTGAAGCTTTCTTT. It is translated as CSRGGATEAFF.

J is TRBJ2-2 and V is TRBV7-6; D call uncertain. The CDR3 contains 16 residues. Trimming cost V 3 bases and J 6 bases, with 17 bases left between them. The V gene's germline CDR1 is SGHVS and CDR2 FNYEAQ. The CDR3 spells CASSFTSGAPAGELFF. Written as DNA, the CDR3 is TGTGCCAGCAGCTTCACATCAGGAGCGCCCGCCGGGGAGCTGTTTTTT.

This clonotype was seen many times. The chain couples TRBV5-1 to TRBJ2-2; TRBD1 agrees at 9 bases. Germline assignment: CDR1 SGHRS and CDR2 YFSETQ. Trimming at V came to 0 bases and at J to 6 bases, leaving 6 bases not matched to a gene. This CDR3 comprises 16 residues. The CDR3, as DNA: TGCGCCAGCAGCTTGGCGGGACAGGGAGTGCCCGGGGAGCTGTTTTTT. This encodes CASSLAGQGVPGELFF.

This clonotype occurred many times. The chain couples TRBV28 to TRBJ1-5; D uncertain. V lost 3 bases and J lost 5, with 11 bases in between. This CDR3 has 14 amino acids. Per the germline V gene, CDR1 is MDHEN and CDR2 is SYDVKM. The CDR3 bases are TGTGCCAGCAGTTTTCCGTGGAGCTATCAGCCCCAGCATTTT. It translates to CASSFPWSYQPQHF.

This clonotype was recorded many times. CDR3 loop: CASSHNQGNQETQYF. The CDR3 DNA follows: TGCGCCAGCAGCCACAATCAGGGGAACCAAGAGACCCAGTACTTC. The rearrangement joins TRBV4-3 to TRBJ2-5; D is perhaps TRBD1 (6 bases). The CDR3 covers 15 residues. Trimming took off 3 bases at V and 0 bases at J, with 11 bases between the two ends. Looked up from germline, CDR1 is LGHNA and CDR2 is YSLEER.

This clonotype was counted many times. The chain uses TRBV28 and TRBJ2-7; 14 bases are a match to TRBD2. The CDR3 spans 14 residues. Per the germline V gene, CDR1 is MDHEN and CDR2 is SYDVKM. The V gene end was trimmed by 5 bases and the J gene end by 6 bases; junction bases not matched to a gene: 3. CDR3 DNA: TGTGCCAGCAGTATGGGACTAGCGGGGGTCGAGCAGTACTTC. Encoded protein: CASSMGLAGVEQYF.

This clonotype was detected ten times or more. The chain is built from TRBV24-1 and TRBJ2-1; D remains ambiguous. Trimming left V 9 bases short and J 5 bases short, with 16 bases between. The CDR3 is 14 residues long. Germline V gene lookup returns CDR1 KGHDR and CDR2 SFDVKD. CDR3 region: CATQAGIGDNEQFF. The CDR3 DNA reads TGTGCCACCCAGGCTGGCATTGGGGACAATGAGCAGTTCTTC.

This clonotype was seen more than once but under ten times. V is TRBV6-1 and J is TRBJ2-3; 10 bases map to TRBD2. CDR1 and CDR2 from the germline V gene are MNHNS and SASEGT. After removal of 6 bases from V and 0 bases from J, the junction contained 3 bases not matched to a gene. The CDR3 is 15 amino acids. The CDR3 sequence is CASSSLAGSTDTQYF. CDR3 nucleotides: TGTGCCAGCAGCTCACTAGCGGGGAGCACAGATACGCAGTATTTT.

This clonotype was seen a handful of times. The chain links TRBV28 to TRBJ1-2, with a tentative D call TRBD1 (5 bases). Germline V lookup: CDR1 MDHEN, CDR2 SYDVKM. This CDR3 contains 18 residues. The V and J ends lost 8 bases and 4 bases respectively, with 29 bases between them. Here the CDR3 reads CASYVSGDAIRNTYGYTF. The CDR3 DNA sequence: TGTGCCAGCTACGTTTCGGGGGACGCCATACGAAATACCTATGGCTACACCTTC.